This T cell receptor (beta chain) originates from a study of blood T cell repertoires in COVID-19 (dated by TCRdb to 2019 to 2021). Some background on the complete study: Collaborator samples came from the United States, Italy and Spain and covered acute and convalescent phases of COVID-19. The repertoires were released in a freely available public database intended as a resource for research on the immune response to SARS-CoV-2. Subjects who had been exposed to COVID-19, were actively infected with it, or had recovered from it provided the deeply sampled blood TCRbeta repertoires that made up the dataset. Where available, HLA class I and class II types were taken from metadata supplied by the sample provider and were not determined by assay-based typing. Sample metadata almost always included a de-identified subject ID, COVID-19 status, age in years and sex. Samples came from the ongoing ImmuneRACE study (first 160 participants) plus 1,254 subjects from 6 global collaborators. The material from the prospective study consisted of cDNA or gDNA derived from T cells, B-cell-depleted T cells, or PBMCs.

Collaborating institutions collected whole blood in K2EDTA tubes following their own protocols. For TCRbeta analysis, collaborators shipped samples in one of three forms: frozen whole blood, isolated PBMCs, or DNA extracted from either of those sample types. The V end loses 6 bases and the J end loses 4 bases, and a stretch of 18 bases separates them. Including the terminal cysteine and phenylalanine, the CDR3 comprises 15 residues. The read is trimmed to its CDR3 DNA, 45 bases read in frame from base 1. CDR1 and CDR2 are drawn from the germline V gene: MNHEY, SVGAGI. About this clone: Its antigen is currently not known. No per-base quality is available; no much larger clone lies one base away.

TCRbeta CDR3 regions were amplified from genomic DNA by means of the immunoSEQ Assay, a bias-controlled multiplex PCR. The authors' pipeline ran thus. Nucleated cell counts per sample were estimated from amplification of reference gene primers within the assay. To quantify the absolute abundance of each unique TCRbeta CDR3 rearrangement, sequence reads were collapsed and filtered. For each sample, productive Simpson clonality was calculated as the square root of Simpson's diversity index over productive rearrangements. TCRdb holds this immuneACCESS table with in-frame rearrangements only. Some clones are missing; in checked studies, unresolved V genes explain under half, and the rest has no known cause. The V and J calls and the clone size are those of that table, but D and trimming were determined from the DNA. This sample holds about 81,000 clones; 82% were observed only once. In total, the top ten clones hold over 9.5% of the sample.

Overall study results and their limits: How much clinical and demographic metadata was included differed by source and by participant, and the metadata was provided uncurated.

The rearrangement joined TRBV6-5 to TRBJ1-2, with a tentative D gene TRBD1 over 5 matching bases. The receptor was isolated from a man in his fifties or sixties with acute or convalescent COVID-19. Sequencing input: peripheral blood. The CDR3 sequence is CASRPTVGASYGYTF. In nucleotide form, the sequence is TGTGCCAGCAGGCCCACGGTTGGGGCGAGCTATGGCTACACCTTC.